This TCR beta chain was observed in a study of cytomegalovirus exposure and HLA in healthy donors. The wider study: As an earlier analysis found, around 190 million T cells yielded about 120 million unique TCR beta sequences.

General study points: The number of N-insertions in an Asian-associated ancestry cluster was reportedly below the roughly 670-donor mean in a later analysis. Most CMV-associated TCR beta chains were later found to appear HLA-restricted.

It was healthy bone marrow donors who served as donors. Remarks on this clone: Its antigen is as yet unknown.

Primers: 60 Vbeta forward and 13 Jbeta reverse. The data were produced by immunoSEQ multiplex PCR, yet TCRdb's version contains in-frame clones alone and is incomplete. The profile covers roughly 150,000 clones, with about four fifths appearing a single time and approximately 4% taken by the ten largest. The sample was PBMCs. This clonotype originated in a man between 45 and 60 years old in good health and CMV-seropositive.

The CDR3 bases are TGTGCCAGCAGCATTTCCGGGACAGGGGGGACCGGGGAGCTGTTTTTT. Protein sequence: CASSISGTGGTGELFF. The chain couples TRBV7-2 to TRBJ2-2; 11 nucleotides line up with TRBD1. This CDR3 has 16 amino acids. The J segment lost 5 bases and the V segment lost 5 bases, leaving 7 bases of the junction unmatched. The germline V gene encodes CDR1 SGHTA and CDR2 FQGNSA.